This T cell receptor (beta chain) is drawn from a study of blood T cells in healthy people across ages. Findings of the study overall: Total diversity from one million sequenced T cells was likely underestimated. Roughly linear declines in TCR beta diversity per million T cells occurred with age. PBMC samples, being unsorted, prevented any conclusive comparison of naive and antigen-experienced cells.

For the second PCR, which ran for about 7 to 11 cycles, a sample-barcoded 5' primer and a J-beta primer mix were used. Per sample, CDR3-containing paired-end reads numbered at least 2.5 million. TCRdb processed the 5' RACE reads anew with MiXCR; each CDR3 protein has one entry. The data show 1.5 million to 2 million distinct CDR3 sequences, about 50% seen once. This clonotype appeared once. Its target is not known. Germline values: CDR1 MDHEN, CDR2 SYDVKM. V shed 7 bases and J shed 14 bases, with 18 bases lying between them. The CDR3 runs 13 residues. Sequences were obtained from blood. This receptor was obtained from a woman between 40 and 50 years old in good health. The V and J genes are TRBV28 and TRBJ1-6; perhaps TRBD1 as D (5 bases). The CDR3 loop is CASTRDLSGALHF. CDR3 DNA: TGTGCCAGCACCCGGGACCTCTCTGGCGCCCTCCACTTT.